This T cell receptor (beta chain) originates from a study of blood T cell repertoires in COVID-19. The data were produced by immunoSEQ multiplex PCR, yet TCRdb's version contains in-frame clones alone and is incomplete. This table holds over 130,000 clones, approximately 90% found once. Trimming took 0 bases from V and 1 from J, leaving 14 bases between them. Germline lookup yields CDR1 ENHRY and CDR2 SYGVKD. CDR3 size: 17 residues. Sequenced material: peripheral blood. The J gene is TRBJ2-3, the V gene TRBV10-3; a possible D gene is TRBD1 (5 bases). The receptor was isolated from a human donor in a cohort sampled during active COVID-19. The CDR3 nucleotides read TGTGCCATCAGTGAGTCTGACCAGGGCCGGGGCACAGATACGCAGTATTTT. Translating gives CAISESDQGRGTDTQYF.